This T cell receptor (beta chain) was identified during a study of blood T cell repertoires in COVID-19. Study in general: PBMCs, B-cell-depleted T cells, or T cells provided the cDNA or gDNA that made up the material.

Germline lookup yields CDR1 GTSNPN and CDR2 SVGIG (reference sequence). CDR3 length equals 12 residues. Trimming cost V 5 bases and J 5 bases; bases outside gene matches: 5. Participants were placed into cohorts based on the clinical history they reported. As originally analysed: Amplification of reference gene primers provided the estimated nucleated cell counts. Assay used: immunoSEQ multiplex PCR; TCRdb lists only in-frame clones, some missing. The V and J calls and clone size are taken from that table; D and trimming were inferred from the DNA. The sample comprises about 140,000 clones, roughly 89% of which are singletons, and less than 4.5% rests with the top ten.

The receptor's source is a man aged 50-60 years who had recovered from COVID-19. The specimen was PBMCs or T cells enriched from blood (not recorded which). The rearrangement uses TRBV30 and TRBJ2-5; 7 bases are shared with TRBD1. CDR3 protein: CAWDRVGETQYF. In DNA form, the CDR3 reads TGTGCCTGGGACAGGGTTGGGGAGACCCAGTACTTC.